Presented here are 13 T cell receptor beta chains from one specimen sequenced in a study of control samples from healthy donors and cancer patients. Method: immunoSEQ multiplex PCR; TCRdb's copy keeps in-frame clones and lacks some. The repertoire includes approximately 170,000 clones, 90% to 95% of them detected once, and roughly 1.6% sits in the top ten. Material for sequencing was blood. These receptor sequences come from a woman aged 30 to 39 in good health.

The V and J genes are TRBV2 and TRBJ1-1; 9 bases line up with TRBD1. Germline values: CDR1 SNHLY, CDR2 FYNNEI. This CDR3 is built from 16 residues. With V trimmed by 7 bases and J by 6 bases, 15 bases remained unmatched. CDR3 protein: CASTINRGRSGAEAFF. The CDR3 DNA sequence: TGTGCCAGCACCATAAACAGGGGGCGCAGTGGGGCTGAAGCTTTCTTT.

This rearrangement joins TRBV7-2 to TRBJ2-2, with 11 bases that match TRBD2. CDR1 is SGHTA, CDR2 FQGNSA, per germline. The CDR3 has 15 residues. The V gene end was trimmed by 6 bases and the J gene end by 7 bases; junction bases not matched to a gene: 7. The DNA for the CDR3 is TGTGCCAGCAGTCAACCTAGCGGGAGGTTCGGGGAGCTGTTTTTT. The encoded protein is CASSQPSGRFGELFF.

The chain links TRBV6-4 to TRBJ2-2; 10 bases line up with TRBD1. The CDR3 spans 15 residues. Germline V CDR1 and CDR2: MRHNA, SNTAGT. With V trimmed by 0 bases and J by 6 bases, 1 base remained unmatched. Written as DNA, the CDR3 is TGTGCCAGCAGTGACTCGACAGGGGGCGCCGGGGAGCTGTTTTTT. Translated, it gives CASSDSTGGAGELFF.

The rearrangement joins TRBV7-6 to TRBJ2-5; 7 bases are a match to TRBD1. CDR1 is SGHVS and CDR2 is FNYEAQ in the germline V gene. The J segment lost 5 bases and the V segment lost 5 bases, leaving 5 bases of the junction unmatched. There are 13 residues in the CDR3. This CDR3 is CASSRGQLETQYF. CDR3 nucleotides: TGTGCCAGCAGCCGGGGACAGTTGGAGACCCAGTACTTC.

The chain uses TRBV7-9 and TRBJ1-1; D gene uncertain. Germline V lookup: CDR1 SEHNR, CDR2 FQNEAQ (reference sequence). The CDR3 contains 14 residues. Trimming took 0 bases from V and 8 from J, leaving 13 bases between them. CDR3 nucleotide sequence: TGTGCCAGCAGCTTAGCTGTCCCCTTGGCAGAAGCTTTCTTT. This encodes CASSLAVPLAEAFF.

As DNA, the CDR3 is TGCGCCAGCAAGGGTGGGGGCCAAGAGACCCAGTACTTC. As protein: CASKGGGQETQYF. This chain links TRBV5-1 with TRBJ2-5, with D possibly called TRBD1 or TRBD2 (5 bases each). The CDR3 totals 13 residues. CDR1 SGHRS and CDR2 YFSETQ come from the germline V gene. V was pared by 6 bases and J by 1 base, with 10 bases between.

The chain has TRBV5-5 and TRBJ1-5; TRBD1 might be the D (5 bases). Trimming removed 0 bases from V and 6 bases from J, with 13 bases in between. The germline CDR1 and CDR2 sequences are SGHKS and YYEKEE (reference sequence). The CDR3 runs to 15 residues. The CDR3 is CASSLAGSAGQPQHF. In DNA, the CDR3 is TGTGCCAGCAGCTTGGCAGGGTCAGCGGGTCAGCCCCAGCATTTT. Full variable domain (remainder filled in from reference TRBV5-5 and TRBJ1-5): DAGVTQSPTHLIKTRGQQVTLRCSPISGHKSVSWYQQVLGQGPQFIFQYYEKEERGRGNFPDRFSARQFPNYSSELNVNALLLGDSALYLCASSLAGSAGQPQHFGDGTRLSIL.

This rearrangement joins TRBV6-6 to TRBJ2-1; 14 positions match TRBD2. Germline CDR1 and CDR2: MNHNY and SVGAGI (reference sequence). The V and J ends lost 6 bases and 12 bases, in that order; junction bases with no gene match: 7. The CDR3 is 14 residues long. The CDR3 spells CASSRLAGGDGQFF. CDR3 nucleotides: TGTGCCAGCAGCCGACTAGCGGGAGGGGATGGGCAGTTCTTC.

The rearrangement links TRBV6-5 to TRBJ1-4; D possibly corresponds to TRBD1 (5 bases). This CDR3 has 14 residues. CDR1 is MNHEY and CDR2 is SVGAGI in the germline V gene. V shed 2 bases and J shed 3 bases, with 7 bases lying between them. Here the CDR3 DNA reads TGTGCCAGCAGTTACCGGGGGGCTAATGAAAAACTGTTTTTT. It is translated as CASSYRGANEKLFF.

CDR3 protein: CASSKGQGVYEQYF. The DNA of the CDR3 is TGTGCCAGCAGCAAGGGACAGGGGGTGTACGAGCAGTACTTC. The chain combines TRBV5-6 with TRBJ2-7, with 11 bases identical to TRBD1. Germline trimming cut 4 bases from V and 4 bases from J; bases unmatched to any gene: 4. CDR3 length: 14 residues. Germline lookup yields CDR1 SGHDT and CDR2 YYEEEE.

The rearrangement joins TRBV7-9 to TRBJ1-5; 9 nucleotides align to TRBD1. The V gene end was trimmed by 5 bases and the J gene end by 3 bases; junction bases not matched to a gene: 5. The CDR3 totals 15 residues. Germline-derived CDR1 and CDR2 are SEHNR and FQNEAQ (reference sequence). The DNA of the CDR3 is TGTGCCAGCAGCACAGGGACAGGGAACAATCAGCCCCAGCATTTT. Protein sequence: CASSTGTGNNQPQHF.

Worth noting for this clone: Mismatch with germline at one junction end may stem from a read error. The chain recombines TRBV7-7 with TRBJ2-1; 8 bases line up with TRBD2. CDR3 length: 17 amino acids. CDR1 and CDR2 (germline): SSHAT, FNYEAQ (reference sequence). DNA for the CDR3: TGTGCTAGCAGCCCCGGACTAGCTCATACCTCCTACAATGAGCAGTTCTTC. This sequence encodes CASSPGLAHTSYNEQFF.

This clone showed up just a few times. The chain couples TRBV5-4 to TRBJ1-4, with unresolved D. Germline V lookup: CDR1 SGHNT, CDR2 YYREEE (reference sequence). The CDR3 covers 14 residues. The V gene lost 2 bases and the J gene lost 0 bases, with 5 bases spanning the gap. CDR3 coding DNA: TGTGCCAGCAGCTTCGGGGCAACTAATGAAAAACTGTTTTTT. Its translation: CASSFGATNEKLFF. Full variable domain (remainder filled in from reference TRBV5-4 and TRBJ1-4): ETGVTQSPTHLIKTRGQQVTLRCSSQSGHNTVSWYQQALGQGPQFIFQYYREEENGRGNFPPRFSGLQFPNYSSELNVNALELDDSALYLCASSFGATNEKLFFGSGTQLSVL.